The entry below gives a single T cell receptor (beta chain) sequence along with its context. The antigen remains unidentified. The study drew all its donors from Caucasian adults living in Nashville, Tennessee. This entry belongs to a study of shared clonotypes between healthy human individuals. This CDR3 comprises 14 residues. After removal of 8 bases from V and 3 bases from J, the junction contained 7 bases not matched to a gene. The V gene's germline CDR1 is MNHEY and CDR2 SVGAGI. Libraries were prepared by immunoSEQ multiplex PCR; TCRdb keeps only in-frame clonotypes and omits some of them. The sample contains hundreds of thousands of clones, 74% of which appear only once. Study-wide results and caveats: Relative to clonotypes present in all four donors, those not shared had lower generation probabilities.

The material sequenced was memory CD4+ T cells sorted from blood. The sample's subset: CD45RA-negative fraction. The receptor comes from a woman under 40 in good health. The chain carries TRBV6-5 and TRBJ2-7; 10 bases fit TRBD2. The CDR3 spells CASALAGVDYEQYF. The DNA for the CDR3 is TGTGCCAGCGCCCTAGCGGGAGTCGACTACGAGCAGTACTTC.